The 24 T cell receptor beta chains given below trace back to one sample, sequenced in a study of T cell responses to AZD1222 COVID-19 vaccine. This table comes from immunoSEQ multiplex PCR, and its TCRdb copy is limited to in-frame clones, with some not included. The sample includes approximately 260,000 clones, just over 90% of them seen just once. The specimen was peripheral blood, collected on day 0 of AZD1222 vaccination. These receptors all stem from an adult in good health.

This chain joins TRBV25-1 and TRBJ2-1; 10 positions agree with TRBD2. There are 16 residues in the CDR3. The junction had 2 bases not matched to a gene; V was cut back by 3 bases and J by 0 bases. CDR1 MGHDK and CDR2 SYGVNS come from the germline V gene. The CDR3 region is CASSDLAGVSYNEQFF. The CDR3, as DNA: TGTGCCAGCAGTGATCTAGCGGGGGTCTCCTACAATGAGCAGTTCTTC.

The chain joins TRBV7-2 to TRBJ1-2; D is possibly TRBD1 (5 bases). The germline gives CDR1 SGHTA, CDR2 FQGNSA. There are 15 residues in the CDR3. V was shortened by 3 bases and J by 8 bases, with 19 bases between the two germline ends. The CDR3 nucleotides read TGTGCCAGCAGCTTCTCCTTCGGGACGTTAGGGGGCTACACCTTC. It encodes CASSFSFGTLGGYTF.

The chain is built from TRBV7-9 and TRBJ2-7; D is ambiguous. V gave up 5 bases and J gave up 0 bases, with 11 bases separating them. The CDR3 extends over 14 amino acids. Germline V gene sequence: CDR1 SEHNR, CDR2 FQNEAQ (reference sequence). CDR3 protein: CASSLDKSSYEQYF. CDR3 bases: TGTGCCAGCAGCCTAGACAAGAGCTCCTACGAGCAGTACTTC.

The rearrangement uses TRBV12-3 or TRBV12-4 and TRBJ2-7; 7 nucleotides match TRBD1. Trimming at V came to 4 bases and at J to 2 bases, leaving 2 bases not matched to a gene. The CDR3 contains 13 residues. The CDR3: CASSSGTAYEQYF. CDR3 DNA sequence: TGTGCCAGCAGTTCCGGGACAGCCTACGAGCAGTACTTC.

The rearrangement uses TRBV13 and TRBJ1-2, with a tentative D call TRBD1 (6 bases). The germline V gene has CDR1 PRHDT and CDR2 FYEKMQ (reference sequence). The CDR3 length is 14 residues. Trimming took 1 base from V and 0 from J, leaving 6 bases between them. The CDR3 coding sequence is TGTGCCAGCAGCTTAGAGGGGGCTAACTATGGCTACACCTTC. This codes for CASSLEGANYGYTF.

This rearrangement joins TRBV2 to TRBJ1-6; the match to TRBD1 covers 9 bases. V shed 3 bases, J shed 6 bases, and the junction held 3 bases outside the gene matches. This CDR3 has 15 residues. From germline, CDR1 is SNHLY and CDR2 FYNNEI. The CDR3: CASSDLTGGNSPLHF. CDR3 sequence (DNA): TGTGCCAGCAGTGATCTGACAGGGGGTAATTCACCCCTCCACTTT. Filled out from reference TRBV2 and TRBJ1-6, the complete variable domain reads EPEVTQTPSHQVTQMGQEVILRCVPISNHLYFYWYRQILGQKVEFLVSFYNNEISEKSEIFDDQFSVERPDGSNFTLKIRSTKLEDSAMYFCASSDLTGGNSPLHFGNGTRLTVT.

The J gene is TRBJ2-7, the V gene TRBV28; possibly TRBD1 or TRBD2 for D (5 bases each). The ends were cut back, 11 bases at V and 3 bases at J, with 14 bases in the middle. Per germline, CDR1 MDHEN and CDR2 SYDVKM. The CDR3 extends over 12 amino acids. The CDR3 spells CAGGRGVYEQYF. The CDR3 nucleotides read TGTGCCGGGGGTAGAGGGGTCTACGAGCAGTACTTC.

The chain uses TRBV7-9 and TRBJ1-2; D is ambiguous. The V gene lost 5 bases and the J gene lost 4 bases, with 14 bases spanning the gap. The length of the CDR3 is 14 residues. Germline CDR1 SEHNR, CDR2 FQNEAQ (reference sequence). The CDR3 spells CASSPYGVSYGYTF. The CDR3 DNA follows: TGTGCCAGCAGCCCCTACGGGGTCTCCTATGGCTACACCTTC.

This chain links TRBV9 with TRBJ2-6; the D is unclear. Germline V gives CDR1 SGDLS, CDR2 YYNGEE. The CDR3 covers 15 residues. Trimming removed 0 bases from V and 4 bases from J, with 8 bases in between. The CDR3 region is CASSVGPRGANVLTF. In DNA form, the CDR3 reads TGTGCCAGCAGCGTAGGCCCTAGGGGGGCCAACGTCCTGACTTTC.

The V call is TRBV5-1, the J call TRBJ2-2; 7 bases are shared with TRBD1. V trimming: 4 bases; J trimming: 8 bases; junction bases outside the gene matches: 14. Per germline, CDR1 SGHRS and CDR2 YFSETQ. The CDR3 length is 16 residues. The CDR3 loop reads CASSLKKTGTVGELFF. CDR3 sequence (DNA): TGCGCCAGCAGCCTTAAGAAGACAGGGACGGTGGGGGAGCTGTTTTTT.

V usage is TRBV3-1 (or the pseudogene TRBV3-2) and J usage is TRBJ2-7, with D perhaps matching TRBD2 (6 bases). Germline CDR1 is LGHDT and CDR2 is YNNKEL (reference sequence). V was cut by 1 base and J by 4 bases, with 11 bases left in between. This CDR3 has 14 residues. CDR3 bases: TGTGCCAGCAGCCAAGCGGAGGGGAGGTACGAGCAGTACTTC. Its translation is CASSQAEGRYEQYF.

The genes are TRBV7-9 and TRBJ2-1; no firm D call. The CDR3 is made up of 11 amino acids. CDR1 SEHNR and CDR2 FQNEAQ come from the germline V gene (reference sequence). The germline V and J ends were trimmed by 8 bases and 2 bases, with 4 bases remaining between them. The CDR3 region has the DNA TGTGCCAGCGTAGCCTACAATGAGCAGTTCTTC. Protein sequence: CASVAYNEQFF.

The rearrangement joins TRBV29-1 to TRBJ2-1; D might be TRBD1 or TRBD2, each matching 6 bases. The CDR3 totals 12 residues. CDR1 and CDR2 from the germline V gene are SQVTM and ANQGSEA. Trimming took 4 bases from V and 8 from J, leaving 12 bases between them. The CDR3 bases are TGCAGCGTTGTGGGGGGCAACTATGAGCAGTTCTTC. The encoded protein is CSVVGGNYEQFF.

The chain joins TRBV3-1 (or the pseudogene TRBV3-2) to TRBJ1-4; D gene ambiguous. Germline lookup yields CDR1 LGHDT and CDR2 YNNKEL (reference sequence). The CDR3 consists of 13 residues. With 6 bases removed from V and 8 bases from J, the gap between germline ends came to 13 bases. The CDR3: CASRRQVDEKLFF. The CDR3 DNA sequence: TGTGCCAGCAGAAGGCAGGTGGACGAAAAACTGTTTTTT.

This clone appeared a few times. The rearrangement links TRBV28 to TRBJ1-5; D not resolved. This CDR3 has 15 amino acids. Germline CDR1 and CDR2: MDHEN and SYDVKM. V dropped 4 bases and J dropped 2 bases, with 12 bases sitting between them. CDR3 coding DNA: TGTGCCAGCAGTTCGGCCTATTTGGGCAATCAGCCCCAGCATTTT. This codes for CASSSAYLGNQPQHF. The full variable domain, in which reference TRBV28 and TRBJ1-5 provide the parts outside the CDR3, is DVKVTQSSRYLVKRTGEKVFLECVQDMDHENMFWYRQDPGLGLRLIYFSYDVKMKEKGDIPEGYSVSREKKERFSLILESASTNQTSMYLCASSSAYLGNQPQHFGDGTRLSIL.

The rearrangement joins TRBV7-9 to TRBJ2-4; 7 nucleotides line up with TRBD2. Germline assignment: CDR1 SEHNR and CDR2 FQNEAQ (reference sequence). The CDR3 covers 16 residues. V dropped 6 bases and J dropped 5; count of bases not matched to a gene: 13. The CDR3 DNA follows: TGTGCCAGCAGTCGCGGGGGTGGGGTCCTCCAAAACATTCAGTACTTC. Its protein product is CASSRGGGVLQNIQYF.

The chain recombines TRBV5-1 with TRBJ2-2; possibly TRBD1 for D (6 bases). CDR1 SGHRS and CDR2 YFSETQ come from the germline V gene. The length of the CDR3 is 16 residues. V was trimmed by 0 bases and J by 1 base, leaving 10 bases between them. The CDR3 DNA reads as TGCGCCAGCAGCTTGGTTTGGGACAAGAACACCGGGGAGCTGTTTTTT. Protein sequence: CASSLVWDKNTGELFF.

V and J are TRBV7-2 and TRBJ1-2; 7 bases are shared with TRBD1. The CDR3 has 14 residues. With V trimmed by 5 bases and J by 4 bases, 7 bases remained unmatched. Looked up from germline, CDR1 is SGHTA and CDR2 is FQGNSA. In nucleotides, the CDR3 is TGTGCCAGCAGCGCCCAGGGGGGTGGCTATGGCTACACCTTC. Protein sequence: CASSAQGGGYGYTF.

This clone has ten or more counts. This sequence joins TRBV19 and TRBJ2-2; D not certain. Per germline, CDR1 LNHDA and CDR2 SQIVND (reference sequence). The CDR3 loop spans 14 amino acids. Trimming pared 6 bases from V and 8 bases from J, leaving 16 bases between. The CDR3, as DNA: TGTGCCAGTAGCTGGGGTAATTTTTTGGGGGAGCTGTTTTTT. This translates into CASSWGNFLGELFF.

This chain uses TRBV7-3 with TRBJ2-3; 8 bases line up with TRBD2. This CDR3 contains 14 residues. The V segment lost 4 bases and the J segment 3 bases; nucleotides outside the gene matches: 3. Germline V gene sequence: CDR1 SGHTA, CDR2 FQGTGA. The CDR3 sequence: CASSSRGGTDTQYF. CDR3 DNA: TGTGCCAGCAGCTCACGGGGGGGTACAGATACGCAGTATTTT.

The chain combines TRBV6-5 with TRBJ1-4; D is unresolved. V shed 2 bases and J shed 12 bases, with 16 bases lying between them. Germline loops: CDR1 MNHEY, CDR2 SVGAGI. This CDR3 spans 14 amino acids. The CDR3 reads CASSYVGGGVELFF. In DNA, the CDR3 is TGTGCCAGCAGTTACGTGGGAGGAGGAGTGGAACTGTTTTTT.

The chain combines TRBV13 with TRBJ1-1; no clear D gene. Trimming stripped 1 base from V and 4 bases from J, with 7 bases between. Germline lookup yields CDR1 PRHDT and CDR2 FYEKMQ (reference sequence). The CDR3 is made up of 13 amino acids. This CDR3 reads CASSLVTATEAFF. For the CDR3, the DNA is TGTGCCAGCAGCTTAGTCACAGCCACTGAAGCTTTCTTT.

The chain uses TRBV3-1 (or the pseudogene TRBV3-2) and TRBJ1-1; D may be TRBD1 (6 bases). Germline CDR1 reads LGHDT; CDR2 reads YNNKEL (reference sequence). Trimming removed 4 bases at V and 2 bases at J, with 11 bases between. CDR3 length equals 14 residues. CDR3 DNA: TGTGCCAGCAGCCCCCAACAGGGAAACACTGAAGCTTTCTTT. Translation gives CASSPQQGNTEAFF.

The V gene is TRBV7-9, the J gene TRBJ2-7; D call uncertain. Germline V gives CDR1 SEHNR, CDR2 FQNEAQ (reference sequence). The length of the CDR3 is 12 residues. The V end lost 5 bases, the J end lost 4 bases, and 9 bases lay between the germline ends. The CDR3, as DNA: TGTGCCAGCAGCGTGGAGCCATACGAGCAGTACTTC. Encoded protein: CASSVEPYEQYF.